Following are 25 T cell receptor beta chains from one sample sequenced in a study of vaccination and CD4 T cells after COVID-19. Treatment here: roughly ten-day PBMC culture with coronavirus spike peptide pools or control peptides (ViraFEST assay). These TCRs' antigens remain unknown. Sequencing of the DNA from cultured CD4+ T cells was carried out with the Oncomine TCR Beta short-read assay. TCRdb passed the PCR reads through MiXCR, listing each CDR3 protein once. The table records about 11,000 distinct CDR3 sequences, 29% of them present only once. The material sequenced was cultured CD4+ T cells from blood. All receptors come from a human donor with COVID-19.

CDR3 nucleotide sequence: TGTGCCAGCAGCCTACCCCGAGGGAACACCGGGGAGCTGTTTTTT. Its translation: CASSLPRGNTGELFF. The gene calls are TRBV7-8 and TRBJ2-2; D gene unclear. Trimming took 5 bases from V and 1 from J, leaving 11 bases between them. The length of the CDR3 is 15 residues. The V gene's germline CDR1 is SGHVS and CDR2 FQNEAQ.

This clonotype was counted between two and nine times. J is TRBJ2-7 and V is TRBV10-3; 9 bases align to TRBD2. Germline V gene data show CDR1 as ENHRY and CDR2 as SYGVKD. V was pared by 5 bases and J by 2 bases, with 7 bases of the junction left unmatched. CDR3 size: 15 residues. As DNA, the CDR3 is TGTGCCATCAGTATCAGCGGGGGGATGACCTACGAGCAGTACTTC. Translating gives CAISISGGMTYEQYF.

This chain uses TRBV28 with TRBJ2-7, with D perhaps TRBD1 or TRBD2 (6 bases each). The CDR3 is 16 amino acids. The ends were cut back, 7 bases at V and 4 bases at J, with 23 bases in the middle. Germline values: CDR1 MDHEN, CDR2 SYDVKM. The CDR3, as DNA: TGTGCCAGCATCCCCCCCCCTGGGCAGGGGAGGTACGAGCAGTACTTC. This codes for CASIPPPGQGRYEQYF.

V usage is TRBV2 and J usage is TRBJ1-5; tentatively, D is TRBD1 (5 bases). The CDR3 spans 15 residues. The germline V gene encodes CDR1 SNHLY and CDR2 FYNNEI. Trimming stripped 7 bases from V and 0 bases from J, with 13 bases between. DNA for the CDR3: TGTGCCAGCAACCCAACAGGAATTAGCAATCAGCCCCAGCATTTT. Amino acid sequence: CASNPTGISNQPQHF.

This clonotype appeared a few times. The chain employs TRBV12-3 or TRBV12-4 and TRBJ2-5; 12 bases map to TRBD2. The CDR3 sequence is 14 residues long. V shed 8 bases and J 4 bases; nucleotides not matched to a gene: 5. This CDR3 reads CASGSGLAGETQYF. The DNA of the CDR3 is TGTGCCAGCGGCTCGGGACTAGCGGGAGAGACCCAGTACTTC.

V is TRBV10-1 and J is TRBJ2-3; no definite D call. CDR3 length: 14 amino acids. Germline V gene lookup returns CDR1 WNHNN and CDR2 SYGVQD (reference sequence). Trimming left V 8 bases short and J 2 bases short, with 14 bases between. This chain's CDR3 is CASSGVPFTDTQYF. Here the CDR3 DNA reads TGCGCCAGCTCTGGGGTGCCCTTCACAGATACGCAGTATTTT.

V is TRBV20-1 and J is TRBJ2-6, with D hard to call. The V end lost 6 bases, the J end lost 2 bases, and 11 bases lay between the germline ends. The CDR3 covers 14 residues. CDR1 and CDR2 (germline): DFQATT, SNEGSKA (reference sequence). As DNA, the CDR3 is TGCAGTGCCCCTTTGGCAGCTGGGGCCAACGTCCTGACTTTC. The encoded protein is CSAPLAAGANVLTF.

This clonotype was counted a few times. The chain has TRBV12-3 or TRBV12-4 and TRBJ1-6; 8 nucleotides align to TRBD1. Losses at the gene ends were 1 base for V and 9 bases for J; bases not matched to a gene: 2. This CDR3 region has 14 residues. CDR3 DNA sequence: TGTGCCAGCAGTTTAGGGACAGGGTTTTCACCCCTCCACTTT. Its protein is CASSLGTGFSPLHF.

This clonotype was recorded a few times. The chain joins TRBV19 to TRBJ1-5; weak D call: TRBD1 (5 bases). The CDR3 has 16 amino acids. The germline gives CDR1 LNHDA, CDR2 SQIVND (reference sequence). The V gene lost 6 bases and the J gene lost 2 bases, with 17 bases spanning the gap. The CDR3 nucleotides read TGTGCCAGTAGCGATGGAGGGGCAAGAGGCAATCAGCCCCAGCATTTT. Protein: CASSDGGARGNQPQHF.

This clonotype has more than one count but fewer than ten. This chain joins TRBV20-1 and TRBJ1-1; 11 nucleotides agree with TRBD1. The CDR3 covers 14 residues. CDR1 and CDR2 (germline): DFQATT, SNEGSKA (reference sequence). The V and J ends lost 5 bases and 5 bases, in that order; junction bases with no gene match: 7. CDR3 sequence reads: CSAPGQGALTEAFF. The CDR3 DNA reads as TGCAGTGCTCCAGGACAGGGGGCGCTTACTGAAGCTTTCTTT.

This chain connects TRBV4-1 to TRBJ2-3; 10 nucleotides align to TRBD2. Germline values: CDR1 MGHRA, CDR2 YSYEKL. Losses at the gene ends were 0 bases for V and 4 bases for J; bases not matched to a gene: 4. The CDR3 spans 16 residues. The CDR3 here is CASSQDVAGGSDTQYF. CDR3 in DNA: TGCGCCAGCAGCCAAGATGTAGCGGGGGGATCAGATACGCAGTATTTT.

This chain connects TRBV10-1 to TRBJ1-1; D is possibly TRBD1 (6 bases). Germline V gene lookup returns CDR1 WNHNN and CDR2 SYGVQD (reference sequence). The CDR3 is 14 amino acids. Trimming took 6 bases from V and 10 from J, leaving 21 bases between them. The CDR3 nucleotides are TGCGCCAGCAGCCAAAACCAGGGGCGCTCGCCAGCTTTCTTT. Its translation: CASSQNQGRSPAFF.

This rearrangement joins TRBV7-9 to TRBJ2-1; possible D gene TRBD1, 6 bases. Trimming pared 3 bases from V and 5 bases from J, leaving 14 bases between. Germline CDR1 is SEHNR and CDR2 is FQNEAQ (reference sequence). The CDR3 spans 15 residues. CDR3 sequence: CASSFGGKGDNEQFF. The CDR3 bases are TGTGCCAGCAGCTTTGGGGGCAAGGGGGACAATGAGCAGTTCTTC.

The V call is TRBV28, the J call TRBJ2-3; 10 bases agree with TRBD2. CDR1 and CDR2 from the germline V gene are MDHEN and SYDVKM. This CDR3 comprises 14 residues. J was trimmed by 6 bases and V by 7 bases; bases with no gene match: 7. CDR3 region: CASIPSGGVDTQYF. CDR3 in DNA: TGTGCCAGCATCCCTAGCGGGGGCGTCGATACGCAGTATTTT.

This chain joins TRBV27 and TRBJ1-4, with TRBD1 matching over 10 bases. Looked up from germline, CDR1 is MNHEY and CDR2 is SMNVEV (reference sequence). This CDR3 is built from 18 residues. Trimming took 6 bases from V and 5 from J; bases not matched to a gene: 15. CDR3 in DNA: TGTGCCAGCAGGATGACAGGGGGCGCTTTCGTCCCGAATGAAAAACTGTTTTTT. It translates to CASRMTGGAFVPNEKLFF.

The CDR3 region has the DNA TGTGCCAGTAGTATATTGGCAGGGAGAGAAAAACTGTTTTTT. The encoded protein is CASSILAGREKLFF. The chain recombines TRBV19 with TRBJ1-4, with a weak D call TRBD1 (5 bases). CDR1 and CDR2 from the germline V gene are LNHDA and SQIVND (reference sequence). The CDR3 has 14 amino acids. The V and J ends lost 2 bases and 8 bases respectively, with 12 bases between them.

This clonotype has a handful of counts. The CDR3 sequence is CARGSGRETQYF. Written as DNA, the CDR3 is TGTGCCAGAGGGAGTGGACGAGAGACCCAGTACTTC. V is TRBV2 and J is TRBJ2-5, with D tentatively TRBD2 (5 bases). The CDR3 runs 12 residues. The V gene's germline CDR1 is SNHLY and CDR2 FYNNEI. V lost 9 bases and J lost 4, with 12 bases in between.

This clonotype was found a few times. The chain uses TRBV12-3 or TRBV12-4 and TRBJ1-5, with D unclear. This CDR3 has 15 amino acids. Trimming left V 6 bases short and J 2 bases short, with 14 bases between. CDR3 residues: CASSPSSGGNQPQHF. The CDR3 coding sequence is TGTGCCAGCAGCCCCTCGAGTGGGGGCAATCAGCCCCAGCATTTT.

The chain links TRBV4-3 to TRBJ1-5; D uncertain. The length of the CDR3 is 13 residues. The V end lost 0 bases, the J end lost 6 bases, and 6 bases lay between the germline ends. Germline assignment: CDR1 LGHNA and CDR2 YSLEER. CDR3 residues: CASSQDAGQPQHF. CDR3 nucleotides: TGCGCCAGCAGCCAAGATGCGGGTCAGCCCCAGCATTTT.

The chain has TRBV5-1 and TRBJ2-3, with no clear D. Germline V gene sequence: CDR1 SGHRS, CDR2 YFSETQ. The CDR3 has 13 residues. The V gene lost 4 bases and the J gene lost 4 bases, with 10 bases spanning the gap. In DNA form, the CDR3 reads TGCGCCAGCAGCCCGAGCGTAGCAGATACGCAGTATTTT. Protein product: CASSPSVADTQYF.

The chain is built from TRBV4-2 and TRBJ2-3; no reliable D call. CDR1 is LGHNA and CDR2 is YNFKEQ in the germline V gene. CDR3 length: 12 amino acids. V lost 1 base, J lost 5 bases, and 4 bases lay in between. CDR3 residues: CASSQAQDTQYF. CDR3 sequence (DNA): TGTGCCAGCAGCCAAGCCCAAGATACGCAGTATTTT.

This rearrangement joins TRBV18 to TRBJ1-1; no firm D call. There are 13 residues in the CDR3. Germline values: CDR1 KGHSH, CDR2 LQKENI. V was shortened by 9 bases and J by 3 bases, with 14 bases between the two germline ends. CDR3 bases: TGTGCCAGTTACCAAGGGCTCGACACTGAAGCTTTCTTT. It is translated as CASYQGLDTEAFF.

On this clonotype: An end of the junction differs from the germline gene, which may be a read error. The gene calls are TRBV5-1 and TRBJ2-7, with D possibly called TRBD1 or TRBD2 (6 bases each). The CDR3 consists of 15 residues. Germline loops: CDR1 SGHRS, CDR2 YFSETQ. In DNA, the CDR3 is TGCGCCAGCAGTTTGGGGACTCCCCAGGGGAAGGAGCAGTACTTC. Encoded protein: CASSLGTPQGKEQYF.

This clonotype has more than one count but fewer than ten. The genes are TRBV19 and TRBJ2-2; no clear D gene. Deletions cut 7 bases from V and 1 base from J, with 4 bases between. Germline CDR1 LNHDA, CDR2 SQIVND (reference sequence). This CDR3 spans 12 amino acids. The CDR3 DNA sequence: TGTGCCAGTATTGAGAACACCGGGGAGCTGTTTTTT. This gives the protein CASIENTGELFF.

The J gene is TRBJ2-7, the V gene TRBV19; D is perhaps TRBD1 or TRBD2 (6 bases each). This CDR3 comprises 15 residues. Germline loops: CDR1 LNHDA, CDR2 SQIVND (reference sequence). Trimming took off 1 base at V and 3 bases at J, with 13 bases between the two ends. The CDR3 reads CASSIVSGAVYEQYF. The CDR3 DNA reads TGTGCCAGTAGTATAGTTTCGGGGGCAGTCTACGAGCAGTACTTC. Full variable domain (outside the CDR3, taken from reference TRBV19 and TRBJ2-7): DGGITQSPKYLFRKEGQNVTLSCEQNLNHDAMYWYRQDPGQGLRLIYYSQIVNDFQKGDIAEGYSVSREKKESFPLTVTSAQKNPTAFYLCASSIVSGAVYEQYFGPGTRLTVT.